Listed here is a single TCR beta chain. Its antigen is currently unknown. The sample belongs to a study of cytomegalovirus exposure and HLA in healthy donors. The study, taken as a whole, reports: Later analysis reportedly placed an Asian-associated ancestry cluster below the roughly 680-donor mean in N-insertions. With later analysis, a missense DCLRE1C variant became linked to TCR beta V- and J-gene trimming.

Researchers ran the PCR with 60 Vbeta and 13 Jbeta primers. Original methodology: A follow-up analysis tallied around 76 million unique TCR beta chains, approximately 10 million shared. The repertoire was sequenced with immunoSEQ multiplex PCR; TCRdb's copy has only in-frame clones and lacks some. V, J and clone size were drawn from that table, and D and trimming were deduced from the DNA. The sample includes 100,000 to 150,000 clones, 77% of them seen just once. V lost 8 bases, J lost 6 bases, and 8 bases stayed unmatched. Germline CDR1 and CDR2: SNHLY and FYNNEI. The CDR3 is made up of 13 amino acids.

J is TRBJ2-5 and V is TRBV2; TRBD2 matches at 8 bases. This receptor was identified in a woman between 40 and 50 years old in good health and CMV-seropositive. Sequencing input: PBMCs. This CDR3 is CASGSGSSKTQYF. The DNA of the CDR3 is TGTGCCAGCGGAAGCGGGAGTAGCAAGACCCAGTACTTC.